This TCR beta chain was sequenced for a study of blood T cell repertoires in COVID-19. Study at large: T cells, B-cell-depleted T cells, or PBMCs provided the cDNA or gDNA that served as material.

This CDR3 has 15 amino acids. The V gene end was trimmed by 3 bases and the J gene end by 7 bases; junction bases not matched to a gene: 9. The germline gives CDR1 SEHNR, CDR2 FQNEAQ (reference sequence). Residents of about two dozen US areas, aged roughly 18 to 89 years, made up the participants. Two consecutive negative NP/OP PCR tests, clearance, or resolved symptoms defined Cohort 3 recovery. The assay was immunoSEQ multiplex PCR, and TCRdb's table has in-frame clones only and misses some. The sample consists of almost 500,000 clones, approximately 91% of them appearing once. The sequence was obtained from a woman aged 55 to 70 who had recovered from COVID-19. The sequenced sample was PBMCs or T cells enriched from blood (not recorded which). The gene calls are TRBV7-9 and TRBJ2-1; TRBD2 matches 7 bases. The CDR3 is CASSFSGLLWNEQFF. In DNA form, the CDR3 reads TGTGCCAGCAGCTTCTCGGGACTATTGTGGAATGAGCAGTTCTTC.